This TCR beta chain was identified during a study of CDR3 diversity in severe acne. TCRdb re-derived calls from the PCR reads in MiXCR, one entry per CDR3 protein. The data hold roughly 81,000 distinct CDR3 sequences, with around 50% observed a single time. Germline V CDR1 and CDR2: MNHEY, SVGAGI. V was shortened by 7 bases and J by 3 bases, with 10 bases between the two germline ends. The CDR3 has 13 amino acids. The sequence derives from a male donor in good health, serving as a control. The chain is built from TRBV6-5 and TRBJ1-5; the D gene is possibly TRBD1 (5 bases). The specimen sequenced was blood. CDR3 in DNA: TGTGCCAGCACCGACAGCTTCAATCAGCCCCAGCATTTT. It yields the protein CASTDSFNQPQHF.